The 27 T cell receptor beta chains presented below share a single source sample, sequenced in a study of blood T cell repertoires in COVID-19 (dated by TCRdb to the early 2020s). Library preparation was by the immunoSEQ multiplex PCR assay. This is the immuneACCESS table as TCRdb keeps it, with only in-frame sequences that have V and J called. A part of the clones is gone; compared with another copy, unresolved V genes explain less than half, and the rest is unexplained. This sample has 190,000 or so clones in its table, and approximately 86% of those were observed once. The ten largest make up 2.5% to 3.5% of the sample. The material sequenced was peripheral blood. Receptors were obtained from a man between 35 and 55 years old with active or convalescent COVID-19.

The rearrangement joins TRBV9 to TRBJ2-2, with TRBD1 matching 9 bases. Losses at the gene ends were 2 bases for V and 3 bases for J; bases not matched to a gene: 5. Germline V lookup: CDR1 SGDLS, CDR2 YYNGEE. This CDR3 comprises 16 residues. The CDR3 protein is CASSVRDRVDTGELFF. The CDR3 nucleotides read TGTGCCAGCAGCGTCCGGGACAGGGTGGACACCGGGGAGCTGTTTTTT.

This chain uses TRBV4-1 with TRBJ2-7; D is possibly TRBD1 (6 bases). There are 16 residues in the CDR3. Germline CDR1 MGHRA, CDR2 YSYEKL. With 0 bases removed from V and 6 bases from J, the gap between germline ends came to 18 bases. The chain's CDR3 is CASSQDHRGGTGEQYF. The CDR3 nucleotides read TGCGCCAGCAGCCAAGATCATAGAGGGGGAACGGGCGAGCAGTACTTC.

Comments on this clone: This specimen includes other DNA sequences encoding the same CDR3. The rearrangement links TRBV5-1 to TRBJ2-7; D not certain. With 4 bases removed from V and 2 bases from J, the gap between germline ends came to 13 bases. The CDR3 spans 14 residues. The germline V gene encodes CDR1 SGHRS and CDR2 YFSETQ. CDR3 residues: CASSLGGTPYEQYF. In DNA form, the CDR3 reads TGCGCCAGCAGCCTAGGTGGCACCCCCTACGAGCAGTACTTC.

This chain connects TRBV19 to TRBJ2-3; D is possibly TRBD1 (7 bases). CDR1 and CDR2 from the germline V gene are LNHDA and SQIVND (reference sequence). The CDR3 sequence is 15 residues long. V was shortened by 3 bases and J by 2 bases, with 12 bases between the two germline ends. CDR3 DNA sequence: TGTGCCAGTAGTATCAGGGGGGTGCTCACAGATACGCAGTATTTT. This codes for CASSIRGVLTDTQYF.

The rearrangement links TRBV4-2 to TRBJ2-5; 7 bases fit TRBD1. Looked up from germline, CDR1 is LGHNA and CDR2 is YNFKEQ. The CDR3 runs 15 residues. Losses at the gene ends were 3 bases for V and 5 bases for J; bases not matched to a gene: 9. Here the CDR3 DNA reads TGTGCCAGCAGCCAGACAGGGCTATCGCGGGAGACCCAGTACTTC. Protein: CASSQTGLSRETQYF.

In nucleotides, the CDR3 is TGTGCCACCAGTGATCCCGGGACAGCCTACGAGCAGTACTTC. Residues: CATSDPGTAYEQYF. V is TRBV24-1 and J is TRBJ2-7, with TRBD1 matching 7 bases. Germline V lookup: CDR1 KGHDR, CDR2 SFDVKD. CDR3 size: 14 residues. The V segment lost 3 bases and the J segment 2 bases; nucleotides outside the gene matches: 3.

V is TRBV18 and J is TRBJ1-1, with 8 bases matching TRBD1. Trimming removed 5 bases from V and 0 bases from J; junction bases left unmatched: 5. Germline V lookup: CDR1 KGHSH, CDR2 LQKENI. The CDR3 totals 15 residues. Here the CDR3 reads CASSVQGGMNTEAFF. The CDR3 region has the DNA TGTGCCAGCTCAGTACAGGGGGGCATGAACACTGAAGCTTTCTTT.

This rearrangement joins TRBV24-1 to TRBJ2-5; D may be TRBD1 (6 bases). This CDR3 is 14 amino acids long. Trimming cost V 3 bases and J 5 bases, with 12 bases left between them. Germline V gene data show CDR1 as KGHDR and CDR2 as SFDVKD. The CDR3 loop is CATSDPRTDETQYF. The CDR3 nucleotides read TGTGCCACCAGTGATCCTCGGACAGATGAGACCCAGTACTTC.

This rearrangement joins TRBV29-1 to TRBJ1-3; the D is unclear. The CDR3 loop spans 12 amino acids. Germline V gene sequence: CDR1 SQVTM, CDR2 ANQGSEA. Trimming removed 6 bases at V and 0 bases at J, with 6 bases between. The CDR3 is CSVGSSGNTIYF. CDR3 bases: TGCAGCGTCGGGTCCTCTGGAAACACCATATATTTT.

This clone occurred a few times. The J gene is TRBJ1-2, the V gene TRBV30, with a weak D call TRBD1 (6 bases). V gave up 1 base and J gave up 4 bases, with 16 bases separating them. The CDR3 contains 15 residues. Germline-derived CDR1 and CDR2 are GTSNPN and SVGIG (reference sequence). As DNA, the CDR3 is TGTGCCTGGAGTGAATTTTTAGGACAGTCCTATGGCTACACCTTC. This gives the protein CAWSEFLGQSYGYTF.

The V call is TRBV7-9, the J call TRBJ2-5; weak D call: TRBD2 (6 bases). This CDR3 comprises 15 residues. V lost 1 base, J lost 5 bases, and 14 bases lay in between. Looked up from germline, CDR1 is SEHNR and CDR2 is FQNEAQ (reference sequence). The CDR3 nucleotides read TGTGCCAGCAGCTTAGAGCGGGTGGAGCAGGAGACCCAGTACTTC. Protein: CASSLERVEQETQYF.

The V gene is TRBV20-1, the J gene TRBJ2-1, with TRBD1 as a possible D gene (5 bases). The CDR3 extends over 11 amino acids. Between the trimmed V and J ends, which lost 2 bases and 7 bases, there was a span of 6 bases. Looked up from germline, CDR1 is DFQATT and CDR2 is SNEGSKA (reference sequence). CDR3 bases: TGCAGTGCTAGAAGGGGTAATGAGCAGTTCTTC. This sequence encodes CSARRGNEQFF.

This clone came up once. The chain carries TRBV6-1 and TRBJ1-1, with 7 bases that match TRBD1. V lost 3 bases, J lost 8 bases, and 9 bases stayed unmatched. Germline-derived CDR1 and CDR2 are MNHNS and SASEGT. The CDR3 runs to 14 residues. CDR3 loop: CASSELQGRGEAFF. The CDR3 DNA sequence: TGTGCCAGCAGTGAGCTACAGGGGAGAGGGGAAGCTTTCTTT.

The chain recombines TRBV24-1 with TRBJ2-2; D might be TRBD1 (6 bases). There are 14 residues in the CDR3. V dropped 4 bases and J dropped 6 bases, with 11 bases sitting between them. Germline values: CDR1 KGHDR, CDR2 SFDVKD. CDR3 DNA: TGTGCCACCAGTGACCCAGACAGGTCCGGGGAGCTGTTTTTT. Its protein product is CATSDPDRSGELFF.

The rearrangement joins TRBV6-6 to TRBJ1-2; TRBD1 aligns across 7 bases. Germline assignment: CDR1 MNHNY and CDR2 SVGAGI (reference sequence). The CDR3 sequence is 14 residues long. Germline trimming cut 4 bases from V and 4 bases from J; bases unmatched to any gene: 6. CDR3 region: CASSSLQGFYGYTF. The CDR3 nucleotides read TGTGCCAGCAGTTCCCTACAGGGGTTCTATGGCTACACCTTC.

The V and J genes are TRBV11-2 and TRBJ2-7; 9 nucleotides match TRBD1. Germline trimming cut 7 bases from V and 2 bases from J; bases unmatched to any gene: 12. CDR3 length: 16 amino acids. Germline V gives CDR1 SGHAT, CDR2 FQNNGV. The CDR3 DNA is TGTGCCAGCATTACCCAGGGAACAGGGGGCCCCTACGAGCAGTACTTC. It specifies CASITQGTGGPYEQYF.

The V gene is TRBV7-9, the J gene TRBJ1-3; unclear D gene. The CDR3 totals 13 residues. In germline, CDR1 is SEHNR, CDR2 FQNEAQ (reference sequence). Trimming left V 1 base short and J 3 bases short, with 4 bases between. CDR3 in DNA: TGTGCCAGCAGCTTAGGAGGTGGAAACACCATATATTTT. Translation: CASSLGGGNTIYF.

This clone was recorded only once. The chain joins TRBV7-9 to TRBJ2-3, with 9 bases aligning to TRBD1. The CDR3 extends over 15 amino acids. Germline CDR1 is SEHNR and CDR2 is FQNEAQ (reference sequence). The J segment lost 2 bases and the V segment lost 6 bases, leaving 6 bases of the junction unmatched. The CDR3 loop reads CASSYGQGNTDTQYF. In DNA, the CDR3 is TGTGCCAGCAGTTATGGACAGGGGAACACAGATACGCAGTATTTT.

This clone turned up a few times. The chain carries TRBV4-1 and TRBJ1-2, with 9 bases lining up with TRBD1. The CDR3 contains 14 residues. V lost 2 bases and J lost 7; bases outside the gene matches: 5. CDR1 and CDR2 (germline): MGHRA, YSYEKL. The CDR3 nucleotides read TGCGCCAGCAGCCAAACAGGGGGCGGAGGTGGCTACACCTTC. It translates to CASSQTGGGGGYTF.

The chain links TRBV5-1 to TRBJ2-7; D remains unclear. V was trimmed by 0 bases and J by 2 bases, leaving 12 bases between them. This CDR3 is 15 amino acids long. The germline gives CDR1 SGHRS, CDR2 YFSETQ. The CDR3: CASSLELEVAYEQYF. The CDR3 DNA reads TGCGCCAGCAGCTTGGAACTCGAAGTCGCCTACGAGCAGTACTTC. The full variable domain, in which reference TRBV5-1 and TRBJ2-7 provide the parts outside the CDR3, is KAGVTQTPRYLIKTRGQQVTLSCSPISGHRSVSWYQQTPGQGLQFLFEYFSETQRNKGNFPGRFSGRQFSNSRSEMNVSTLELGDSALYLCASSLELEVAYEQYFGPGTRLTVT.

This clone appeared once. The rearrangement links TRBV6-2 or TRBV6-3 to TRBJ2-3, with a possible D match to TRBD2 (6 bases). Germline-derived CDR1 and CDR2 are MNHEY and SVGEGT. With 3 bases removed from V and 1 base from J, the gap between germline ends came to 11 bases. This CDR3 region has 15 residues. The CDR3 here is CASSYRWGGTDTQYF. The DNA of the CDR3 is TGTGCCAGCAGTTATCGTTGGGGGGGCACAGATACGCAGTATTTT.

This chain uses TRBV28 with TRBJ1-2; 8 bases are a match to TRBD1. V lost 1 base and J lost 5; bases outside the gene matches: 9. This CDR3 is built from 16 residues. From germline, CDR1 is MDHEN and CDR2 SYDVKM. CDR3 in DNA: TGTGCCAGCAGTTTATCGGGACAGGTCGAAGGGTATGGCTACACCTTC. Translation gives CASSLSGQVEGYGYTF.

V is TRBV7-6 and J is TRBJ2-3, with D hard to call. The CDR3 is 12 amino acids. Trimming removed 4 bases at V and 6 bases at J, with 8 bases between. Germline CDR1 SGHVS, CDR2 FNYEAQ. The CDR3 DNA reads as TGTGCCAGCAGCTCGGCCAGGGATACGCAGTATTTT. This codes for CASSSARDTQYF.

Of note for this clone: This may be a read error: a much more frequent sequence differs by one nucleotide. At the DNA level, this CDR3 is encoded by other sequences in the same sample as well. V and J are TRBV6-2 or TRBV6-3 and TRBJ2-7, with D perhaps matching TRBD1 (6 bases). Germline V CDR1 and CDR2: MNHEY, SVGEGT. The CDR3 is made up of 13 amino acids. V gave up 5 bases and J gave up 0 bases, with 8 bases separating them. The DNA for the CDR3 is TGTGCCAGCAGTCGACAGGTCTCCTACGAGCAGTACTTC. This sequence encodes CASSRQVSYEQYF.

CDR3 loop: CASSLQELSNQPQHF. In DNA form, the CDR3 reads TGTGCCAGCAGCTTGCAGGAATTAAGCAATCAGCCCCAGCATTTT. The rearrangement joins TRBV5-5 to TRBJ1-5; D remains ambiguous. CDR1 SGHKS and CDR2 YYEKEE come from the germline V gene (reference sequence). The CDR3 has 15 residues. Trimming pared 1 base from V and 1 base from J, leaving 9 bases between.

This chain links TRBV30 with TRBJ1-1; D possibly corresponds to TRBD1 (6 bases). The CDR3 runs to 13 residues. Germline V gene sequence: CDR1 GTSNPN, CDR2 SVGIG (reference sequence). V was pared by 8 bases and J by 1 base, with 14 bases between. CDR3 protein: CAGVGQTNTEAFF. CDR3 coding DNA: TGTGCCGGGGTTGGACAGACGAACACTGAAGCTTTCTTT.

This chain connects TRBV4-1 to TRBJ2-4; D may be TRBD1 (5 bases). V was clipped by 0 bases and J by 1 base, with 13 bases between them. Germline V gives CDR1 MGHRA, CDR2 YSYEKL. The CDR3 runs to 17 residues. CDR3 bases: TGCGCCAGCAGCCAAGATCAGGGAAGGTGGGCCAAAAACATTCAGTACTTC. Translation gives CASSQDQGRWAKNIQYF.